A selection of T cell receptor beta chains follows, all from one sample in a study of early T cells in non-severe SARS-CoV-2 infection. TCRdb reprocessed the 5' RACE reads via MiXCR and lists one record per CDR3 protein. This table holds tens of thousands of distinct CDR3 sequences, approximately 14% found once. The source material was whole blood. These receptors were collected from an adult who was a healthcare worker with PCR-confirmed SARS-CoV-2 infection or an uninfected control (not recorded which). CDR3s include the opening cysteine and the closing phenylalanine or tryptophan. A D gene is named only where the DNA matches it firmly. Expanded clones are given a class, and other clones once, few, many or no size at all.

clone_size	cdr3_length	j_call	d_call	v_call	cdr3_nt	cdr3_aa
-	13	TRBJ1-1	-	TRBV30	TGTGCCTGCCTCAGACAGATGAACACTGAAGCTTTCTTT	CACLRQMNTEAFF
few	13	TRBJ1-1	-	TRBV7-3	TGTGCCAGCAGCTCCCAGGGGACGACTGAAGCTTTCTTT	CASSSQGTTEAFF
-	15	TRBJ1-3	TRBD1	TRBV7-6	TGTGCCAGCAGCCTTACAGGGGGCCCAGAAAACACCATATATTTT	CASSLTGGPENTIYF
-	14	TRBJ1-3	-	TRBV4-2	TGTGCCAGCAGCCACGGGACACAAGGAAACACCATATATTTT	CASSHGTQGNTIYF
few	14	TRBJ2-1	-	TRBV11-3	TGTGCCAGCAGCACGGGACCCGAGACCAATGAGCAGTTCTTC	CASSTGPETNEQFF
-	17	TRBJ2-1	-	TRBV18	TGTGCCAGCTCACGGTCTATTTTGCCCAAATTCGGCCATGAGCAGTTCTTC	CASSRSILPKFGHEQFF
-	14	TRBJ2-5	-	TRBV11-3	TGTGCCAGCAGCTCAAGGGGACGGCAAGAGACCCAGTACTTC	CASSSRGRQETQYF
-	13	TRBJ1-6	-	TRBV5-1	TGCGCCAGCAGCTTTGCAACAAATTCACCCCTCCACTTT	CASSFATNSPLHF
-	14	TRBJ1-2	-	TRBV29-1	TGCAGCGTTGATATCGTGGGGGTCGGCTATGGCTACACCTTC	CSVDIVGVGYGYTF
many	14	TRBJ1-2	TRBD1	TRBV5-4	TGTGCCAGCAGCATGGACAGGGGGCTCTATGGCTACACCTTC	CASSMDRGLYGYTF
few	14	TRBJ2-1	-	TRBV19	TGTGCCAGTAGGCTGAGGAACCTACAGGATGAGCAGTTCTTC	CASRLRNLQDEQFF
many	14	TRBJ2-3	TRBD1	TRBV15	TGTGCCACCAACAGGGGGTCCAGCACAGATACGCAGTATTTT	CATNRGSSTDTQYF
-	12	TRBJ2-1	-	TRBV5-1	TGCGCCAGCAGCTTGGCAGGGGATGAGCAGTTCTTC	CASSLAGDEQFF
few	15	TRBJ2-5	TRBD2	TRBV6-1	TGTGCCAGCAGTGAAGGGCGTCTAGCGGTCGAGACCCAGTACTTC	CASSEGRLAVETQYF
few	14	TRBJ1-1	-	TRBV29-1	TGCAGCGTCGAGATAGTGGGGGCCGAAACTGAAGCTTTCTTT	CSVEIVGAETEAFF
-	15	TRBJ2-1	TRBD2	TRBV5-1	TGCGCCAGCAGCTTGGGACTAGCGGGGTACAATGAGCAGTTCTTC	CASSLGLAGYNEQFF
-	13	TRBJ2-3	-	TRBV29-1	TGCAGCGTTGACTCTCGGAGCACAGATACGCAGTATTTT	CSVDSRSTDTQYF
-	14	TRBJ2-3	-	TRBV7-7	TGTGCCAGCAGCGTAGGGGGTACGACAGATACGCAGTATTTT	CASSVGGTTDTQYF
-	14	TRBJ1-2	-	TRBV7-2	TGTGCCAGCAGCTCCCCGATCCGGGGGCATGGCTACACCTTC	CASSSPIRGHGYTF
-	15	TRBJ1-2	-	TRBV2	TGTGCCAGCAATCGGGACCTAAGGTCTAACTATGGCTACACCTTC	CASNRDLRSNYGYTF
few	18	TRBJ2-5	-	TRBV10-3	TGTGCCATCAGTGAGCCCTCTTTAACCCGACAGTTCCAAGAGACCCAGTACTTC	CAISEPSLTRQFQETQYF
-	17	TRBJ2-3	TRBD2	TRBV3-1	TGTGCCAGCAGCTCGTGGACTAGCGGGGCTACCACAGATACGCAGTATTTT	CASSSWTSGATTDTQYF
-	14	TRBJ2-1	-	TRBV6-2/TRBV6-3	TGTGCCAGCAGTTACCTTCCCGAAATAAGTGAGCAGTTCTTC	CASSYLPEISEQFF
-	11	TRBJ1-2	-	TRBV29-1	TGCAGCGTAACAGGGCTATACGGCTACACCTTC	CSVTGLYGYTF
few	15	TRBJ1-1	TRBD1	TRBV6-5	TGTGCCAGCAGTTACTCGTTTCAGGGGGGCACTGAAGCTTTCTTT	CASSYSFQGGTEAFF
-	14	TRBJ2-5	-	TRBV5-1	TGCGCCAGCAGCTTGGAACAGGCCGAGGGGACCCAGTACTTC	CASSLEQAEGTQYF
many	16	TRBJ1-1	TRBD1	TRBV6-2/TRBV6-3	TGTGCCAGCAGTTACACTCCAGGGGGCGAGGACACTGAAGCTTTCTTT	CASSYTPGGEDTEAFF
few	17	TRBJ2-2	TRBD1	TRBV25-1	TGTGCCAGCAGCTCTTCCCTCGGACAGGGGATTGCCGGGGAGCTGTTTTTT	CASSSSLGQGIAGELFF
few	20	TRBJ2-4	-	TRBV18	TGTGCCAGCTCACCTCTTCGTCCGGGACCTCGGAACCAGACCAAAAACATTCAGTACTTC	CASSPLRPGPRNQTKNIQYF
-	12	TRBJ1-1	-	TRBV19	TGTGCCAGTAGTTGGTTGTTTGCTGAAGCTTTCTTT	CASSWLFAEAFF
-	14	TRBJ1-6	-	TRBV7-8	TGTGCCAGCAGCTTAGAAAAAAATAATTCACCCCTCCACTTT	CASSLEKNNSPLHF
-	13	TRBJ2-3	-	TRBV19	TGTGCCACAAGGGACACCTTAGGCGATACGCAGTATTTT	CATRDTLGDTQYF
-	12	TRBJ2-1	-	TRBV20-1	TGCAGTGCCTCCCCTAGCGCCCATGAGCAGTTCTTC	CSASPSAHEQFF
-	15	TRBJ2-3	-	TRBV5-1	TGCACCAGCAGCGTCGACTACTCCCTTACAGATACGCAGTATTTT	CTSSVDYSLTDTQYF
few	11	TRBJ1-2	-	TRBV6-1	TGTGCCAGCAGGACAAACTATGGCTACACCTTC	CASRTNYGYTF
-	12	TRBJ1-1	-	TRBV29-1	TGCAGCGCTCTTAGGATGAACACTGAAGCTTTCTTT	CSALRMNTEAFF
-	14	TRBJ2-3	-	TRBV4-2	TGTGCCAGCAGCCAAGCGGGCCGCACAGATACGCAGTATTTT	CASSQAGRTDTQYF
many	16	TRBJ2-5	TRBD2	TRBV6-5	TGTGCCAGCAGTTACCGTAGCGGGGGATTAAAAGAGACCCAGTACTTC	CASSYRSGGLKETQYF
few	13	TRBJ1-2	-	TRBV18	TGTGCCAGCTCACCCCAGGGTGTTTCCAGCTACACCTTC	CASSPQGVSSYTF
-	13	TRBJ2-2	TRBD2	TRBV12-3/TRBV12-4	TGTGCCAGCAGGGGACTAGCGATCGGGGAGCTGTTTTTT	CASRGLAIGELFF
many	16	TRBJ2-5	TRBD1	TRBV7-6	TGTGCCAGCAGCCTCTGGACAGGGGGTATGGAAGAGACCCAGTACTTC	CASSLWTGGMEETQYF
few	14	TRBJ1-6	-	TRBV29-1	TGCAGCGTCCGCCTGAGGGGTGAGACTTCACCCCTCCACTTT	CSVRLRGETSPLHF
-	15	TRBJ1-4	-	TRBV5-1	TGCGCCAGCAGCCCCCGGGAGGGGTCTAATGAAAAACTGTTTTTT	CASSPREGSNEKLFF
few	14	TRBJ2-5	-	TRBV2	TGTGCCAGCGGTCGGCAGGGGGGAGTGGAGACCCAGTACTTC	CASGRQGGVETQYF
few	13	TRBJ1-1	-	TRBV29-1	TGCAGCGTTGGGGGCAGGGTGAACACTGAAGCTTTCTTT	CSVGGRVNTEAFF
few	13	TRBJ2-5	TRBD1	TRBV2	TGTGCCAGCAACTACAGGGGGCTAGAGACCCAGTACTTC	CASNYRGLETQYF
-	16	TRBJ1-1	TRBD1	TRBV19	TGTGCCAGTAGTACCGACAGGGGGTTGAGGAACACTGAAGCTTTCTTT	CASSTDRGLRNTEAFF
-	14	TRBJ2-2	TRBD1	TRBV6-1	TGTGCCATCCGGGACAGGATGAACACCGGGGAGCTGTTTTTT	CAIRDRMNTGELFF
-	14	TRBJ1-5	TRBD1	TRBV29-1	TGCAGCGCTGCCGCAGGGGGTAGAAATCAGCCCCAGCATTTT	CSAAAGGRNQPQHF
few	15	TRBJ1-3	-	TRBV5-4	TGTGCCAGCAGCTGGGACATAAACTCTGGAAACACCATATATTTT	CASSWDINSGNTIYF
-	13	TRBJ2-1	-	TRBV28	TGTGCCAGCAGTTTGAGAGAGTACAATGAGCAGTTCTTC	CASSLREYNEQFF
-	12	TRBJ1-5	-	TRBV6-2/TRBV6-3	TGTGCCAGCAAGGGGTTGAATCAGCCCCAGCATTTT	CASKGLNQPQHF
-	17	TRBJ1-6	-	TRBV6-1	TGTGCCAGCAGTGAAGTCCCTCCGGGGGGGTTCACTTCACCCCTCCACTTT	CASSEVPPGGFTSPLHF
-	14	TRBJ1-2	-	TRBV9	TGTGCCACCTGTTTTAGACAGATTAACTATGGCTACACCTTC	CATCFRQINYGYTF